One sample yielded the 14 T cell receptor beta chains listed below, sequenced in a study of early T cells in non-severe SARS-CoV-2 infection (dated by TCRdb to the early 2020s). The method behind the library was 5' RACE. Instrument on record: NextSeq 500. TCRdb reprocessing: public reads trimmed at Q25 with fastp, clones called with MiXCR, in-frame beta chains kept. Here each entry gathers all rows of one CDR3 protein and keeps the most common genes and DNA. The sample has some 30,000 distinct CDR3 sequences on record, approximately 5% of them singletons. The leading ten clones occupy 10% to 15% of the sample. Material for sequencing was whole blood. The source is an adult who was a healthcare worker with PCR-confirmed SARS-CoV-2 infection or an uninfected control (not recorded which).

There are many counts of this clonotype. The chain carries TRBV20-1 and TRBJ1-4, with D hard to call. V dropped 4 bases and J dropped 5 bases, with 11 bases sitting between them. The germline V gene has CDR1 DFQATT and CDR2 SNEGSKA (reference sequence). The CDR3 contains 13 residues. CDR3 DNA: TGCAGTGCTACTGTAACGTTGAATGAAAAACTGTTTTTT. Translated: CSATVTLNEKLFF.

This clonotype was seen at least ten times. Here the CDR3 DNA reads TGCAGTGCTAGAGTCCCCGTGGGACTAGCGGCTATTGAGCAGTTCTTC. Translating it yields CSARVPVGLAAIEQFF. The chain joins TRBV20-1 to TRBJ2-1, with TRBD2 identical over 11 bases. With V trimmed by 1 base and J by 9 bases, 11 bases remained unmatched. In germline, CDR1 is DFQATT, CDR2 SNEGSKA (reference sequence). This CDR3 has 16 residues.

This clonotype was recorded at least ten times. This rearrangement joins TRBV7-3 to TRBJ1-1; D uncertain. The CDR3 totals 13 residues. The V gene's germline CDR1 is SGHTA and CDR2 FQGTGA. V lost 1 base, J lost 2 bases, and 5 bases lay in between. The CDR3 region is CASSLRFNTEAFF. The CDR3 DNA follows: TGTGCCAGCAGCTTAAGGTTTAACACTGAAGCTTTCTTT.

This clonotype showed up many times. This chain connects TRBV3-1 to TRBJ1-1; D is unresolved. Germline V gives CDR1 LGHDT, CDR2 YNNKEL (reference sequence). With 0 bases removed from V and 4 bases from J, the gap between germline ends came to 9 bases. This CDR3 spans 14 amino acids. The CDR3 nucleotides read TGTGCCAGCAGCCAAGAAGGCATGTTCACTGAAGCTTTCTTT. This sequence encodes CASSQEGMFTEAFF.

In this sample, this clonotype turned up a few times. The rearrangement links TRBV28 to TRBJ2-7; D perhaps matches TRBD1 (6 bases). V lost 7 bases and J lost 0, with 13 bases in between. The germline V gene encodes CDR1 MDHEN and CDR2 SYDVKM. The CDR3 has 14 amino acids. As DNA, the CDR3 is TGTGCCAGCATCCGGGACACATACTCCTACGAGCAGTACTTC. Its translation: CASIRDTYSYEQYF.

This clonotype has a count of ten or more. V is TRBV4-3 and J is TRBJ2-7, with D possibly called TRBD1 or TRBD2 (5 bases each). CDR3 length: 17 amino acids. Per germline, CDR1 LGHNA and CDR2 YSLEER. The V gene lost 0 bases and the J gene lost 2 bases, with 17 bases spanning the gap. DNA of the CDR3: TGCGCCAGCAGCCAAGAAGTGGGACCCCAAACCCCCTACGAGCAGTACTTC. Translation: CASSQEVGPQTPYEQYF.

V and J are TRBV5-1 and TRBJ1-1, with D possibly matching TRBD1 (5 bases). Trimming removed 4 bases at V and 5 bases at J, with 15 bases between. The length of the CDR3 is 14 residues. Germline CDR1 is SGHRS and CDR2 is YFSETQ. CDR3 in DNA: TGCGCCAGCAGCCCAGGGATGGAGGGGACTGAAGCTTTCTTT. This sequence encodes CASSPGMEGTEAFF. The variable domain in full, with the rest retrieved from reference TRBV5-1 and TRBJ1-1, is KAGVTQTPRYLIKTRGQQVTLSCSPISGHRSVSWYQQTPGQGLQFLFEYFSETQRNKGNFPGRFSGRQFSNSRSEMNVSTLELGDSALYLCASSPGMEGTEAFFGQGTRLTVV.

This clonotype was counted ten times or more. This sequence joins TRBV14 and TRBJ2-2; tentative D call: TRBD2 (6 bases). Deletions cut 0 bases from V and 5 bases from J, with 7 bases between. This CDR3 contains 14 residues. CDR1 and CDR2 (germline): SGHDN, FVKESK. CDR3 in DNA: TGTGCCAGCAGCCAAGAGGAGGGGACCGGGGAGCTGTTTTTT. This encodes CASSQEEGTGELFF.

This clonotype was observed at least ten times. V and J are TRBV20-1 and TRBJ1-4, with 7 bases that match TRBD1. Germline CDR1 is DFQATT and CDR2 is SNEGSKA (reference sequence). This CDR3 spans 11 amino acids. The V and J ends lost 4 bases and 17 bases, in that order; junction bases with no gene match: 10. CDR3: CSATPGGAGFF. The CDR3, as DNA: TGCAGTGCTACGCCAGGGGGGGCTGGTTTTTTT.

This clonotype has a count of ten or more. The chain carries TRBV12-3 or TRBV12-4 and TRBJ1-1; no clear D. There are 13 residues in the CDR3. Trimming took off 6 bases at V and 0 bases at J, with 8 bases between the two ends. CDR3 DNA sequence: TGTGCCAGCAGCTTACTCATGAACACTGAAGCTTTCTTT. Translation: CASSLLMNTEAFF.

This clonotype was detected ten times or more. One end of the junction is discordant with germline, which a read error may explain. V and J are TRBV6-5 and TRBJ2-7, with a possible D match to TRBD2 (6 bases). This CDR3 has 14 residues. Germline CDR1 reads MNHEY; CDR2 reads SVGAGI. The DNA for the CDR3 is TGTGCCAGCAGTTACTCGGGCCGGGGAGGTGGAGAGCACTTC. Amino acid sequence: CASSYSGRGGGEHF.

At least ten counts were recorded for this clonotype. This chain uses TRBV2 with TRBJ2-7, with a weak D call TRBD2 (6 bases). CDR3 length equals 14 residues. Trimming removed 2 bases from V and 2 bases from J, with 10 bases in between. Germline CDR1 SNHLY, CDR2 FYNNEI. Here the CDR3 reads CASSEWRGPYEQYF. The CDR3 nucleotides are TGTGCCAGCAGTGAATGGAGGGGCCCCTACGAGCAGTACTTC. The whole variable domain, remainder taken from reference TRBV2 and TRBJ2-7, is EPEVTQTPSHQVTQMGQEVILRCVPISNHLYFYWYRQILGQKVEFLVSFYNNEISEKSEIFDDQFSVERPDGSNFTLKIRSTKLEDSAMYFCASSEWRGPYEQYFGPGTRLTVT.

This clonotype was seen repeatedly, ten times or more. The chain is built from TRBV20-1 and TRBJ2-2; D gene unclear. CDR3 length: 14 amino acids. The germline gives CDR1 DFQATT, CDR2 SNEGSKA (reference sequence). V was cut by 1 base and J by 3 bases, with 9 bases left in between. The CDR3 sequence is CSARAPHDTGELFF. The DNA for the CDR3 is TGCAGTGCTAGAGCCCCCCACGACACCGGGGAGCTGTTTTTT.

This clonotype was picked up many times. V gene TRBV20-1 combines with J gene TRBJ1-4; possible D gene TRBD1, 5 bases. Germline values: CDR1 DFQATT, CDR2 SNEGSKA (reference sequence). The CDR3 contains 13 residues. V shed 1 base and J shed 4 bases, with 7 bases lying between them. Here the CDR3 reads CSARGDGNEKLFF. The DNA of the CDR3 is TGCAGTGCTAGAGGGGACGGTAATGAAAAACTGTTTTTT.